The present T cell receptor (beta chain) was sequenced within a study of CD8 T cells in ankylosing spondylitis. TCRdb re-analysed the 5' RACE reads in MiXCR, keeping a single row per CDR3 protein. Of tens of thousands of distinct CDR3 sequences in the sample, 6% are singletons; the top ten hold around 12%. CDR1 SGHRS and CDR2 YFSETQ come from the germline V gene. The CDR3 runs 14 residues. V was clipped by 2 bases and J by 4 bases, with 11 bases between them. This clonotype was counted many times. The clonotype originates from a male donor with ankylosing spondylitis or in good health (not recorded which). This chain links TRBV5-1 with TRBJ2-3; D is perhaps TRBD1 or TRBD2 (5 bases each). The sample taken for sequencing was blood, either unsorted or a sorted T cell fraction (not recorded which). CDR3 residues: CASSFASGPDTQYF. The CDR3 region has the DNA TGCGCCAGCAGCTTCGCTTCGGGGCCAGATACGCAGTATTTT.